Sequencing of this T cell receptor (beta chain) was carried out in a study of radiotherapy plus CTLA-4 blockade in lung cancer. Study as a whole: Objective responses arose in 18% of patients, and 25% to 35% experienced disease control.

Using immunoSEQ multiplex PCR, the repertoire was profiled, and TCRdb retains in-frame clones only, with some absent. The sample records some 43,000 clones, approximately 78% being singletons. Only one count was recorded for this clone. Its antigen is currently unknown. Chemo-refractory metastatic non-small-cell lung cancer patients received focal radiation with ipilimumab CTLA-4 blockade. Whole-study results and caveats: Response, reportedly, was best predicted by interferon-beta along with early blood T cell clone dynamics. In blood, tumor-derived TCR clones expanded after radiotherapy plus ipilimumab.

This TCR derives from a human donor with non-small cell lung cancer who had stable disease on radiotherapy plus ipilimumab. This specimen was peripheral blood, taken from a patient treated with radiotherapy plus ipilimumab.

Here the CDR3 DNA reads TGTGCCAGCAGTCTAGCGGGTGTAAAAAACATTCAGTACTTC. Residues: CASSLAGVKNIQYF. V gene TRBV27 combines with J gene TRBJ2-4; 8 nucleotides line up with TRBD2. The CDR3 length is 14 residues. J lost 4 bases, V lost 5 bases, and 4 bases had no gene match. The V gene's germline CDR1 is MNHEY and CDR2 SMNVEV (reference sequence).